One sample yielded the 17 T cell receptor beta chains listed below, sequenced in a study of T cell clonotyping in hematopoietic cell transplantation. Using immunoSEQ multiplex PCR, the repertoire was profiled, and TCRdb retains in-frame clones only, with some absent. The data show 9,000 to 15,000 clones, 40% to 60% seen once. The sequenced sample consisted of peripheral blood mononuclear cells. The receptors were gathered from a man aged 50 to 59 in good health. Some clones in this sample may be carry-over from other donors' samples.

V usage is TRBV5-6 and J usage is TRBJ2-3; D remains unclear. Germline CDR1 reads SGHDT; CDR2 reads YYEEEE. The CDR3 covers 13 residues. The ends were cut back, 0 bases at V and 3 bases at J, with 5 bases in the middle. CDR3 protein: CASSLEPTDTQYF. The CDR3 nucleotides are TGTGCCAGCAGCTTGGAGCCAACAGATACGCAGTATTTT.

This clone was counted between two and nine times. The chain employs TRBV14 and TRBJ1-2; D not certain. Germline V gives CDR1 SGHDN, CDR2 FVKESK. With 2 bases removed from V and 5 bases from J, the gap between germline ends came to 6 bases. This CDR3 comprises 12 residues. In DNA form, the CDR3 reads TGTGCCAGCAGCCAAAGGACGTATGGCTACACCTTC. It specifies CASSQRTYGYTF. The whole variable domain, filled in from reference TRBV14 and TRBJ1-2, reads EAGVTQFPSHSVIEKGQTVTLRCDPISGHDNLYWYRRVMGKEIKFLLHFVKESKQDESGMPNNRFLAERTGGTYSTLKVQPAELEDSGVYFCASSQRTYGYTFGSGTRLTVV.

This clone was seen only a few times. The rearrangement links TRBV30 to TRBJ2-1; D is possibly TRBD1 (6 bases). V gave up 0 bases and J gave up 7 bases, with 10 bases separating them. CDR3 size: 13 residues. Germline lookup yields CDR1 GTSNPN and CDR2 SVGIG (reference sequence). This CDR3 reads CAWSVQGPNEQFF. The CDR3 DNA sequence: TGTGCCTGGAGTGTACAGGGACCTAATGAGCAGTTCTTC.

CDR3 nucleotide sequence: TGTGCCAGTAAGGGGGACAACGTGGTCTCCTACAATGAGCAGTTCTTC. It translates to CASKGDNVVSYNEQFF. This chain joins TRBV19 and TRBJ2-1, with a possible D match to TRBD1 (6 bases). V shed 7 bases and J shed 0 bases, with 16 bases lying between them. Germline loops: CDR1 LNHDA, CDR2 SQIVND (reference sequence). The CDR3 is made up of 16 amino acids.

This rearrangement joins TRBV30 to TRBJ1-6; the match to TRBD1 covers 8 bases. With V trimmed by 6 bases and J by 5 bases, 6 bases remained unmatched. Germline V gives CDR1 GTSNPN, CDR2 SVGIG (reference sequence). This CDR3 has 14 amino acids. The CDR3, as DNA: TGTGCCTGCGACAGGGGAATGAATAATTCACCCCTCCACTTT. Its translation is CACDRGMNNSPLHF.

The chain employs TRBV9 and TRBJ1-4, with D perhaps matching TRBD1 (5 bases). Germline loops: CDR1 SGDLS, CDR2 YYNGEE. V was pared by 3 bases and J by 4 bases, with 7 bases between. The CDR3 spans 13 residues. This CDR3 reads CASSGQHNEKLFF. The CDR3, as DNA: TGTGCCAGCAGCGGACAGCATAATGAAAAACTGTTTTTT. Full variable domain (missing parts from reference TRBV9 and TRBJ1-4): DSGVTQTPKHLITATGQRVTLRCSPRSGDLSVYWYQQSLDQGLQFLIQYYNGEERAKGNILERFSAQQFPDLHSELNLSSLELGDSALYFCASSGQHNEKLFFGSGTQLSVL.

The chain uses TRBV6-1 and TRBJ1-2; no clear D. Germline V lookup: CDR1 MNHNS, CDR2 SASEGT. This CDR3 has 12 residues. Trimming took off 4 bases at V and 4 bases at J, with 7 bases between the two ends. The CDR3 loop is CASSAESYGYTF. The CDR3 region has the DNA TGTGCCAGCAGTGCAGAGAGCTATGGCTACACCTTC.

The chain is built from TRBV4-3 and TRBJ2-7; no definite D call. CDR1 and CDR2 from the germline V gene are LGHNA and YSLEER. The ends were cut back, 0 bases at V and 4 bases at J, with 13 bases in the middle. This CDR3 region has 15 residues. The CDR3 reads CASSQDRYVSYEQYF. DNA of the CDR3: TGCGCCAGCAGCCAAGATAGGTACGTTTCGTACGAGCAGTACTTC.

This clone has more than one count but fewer than ten. The chain joins TRBV27 to TRBJ2-2, with D unclear. Germline CDR1 reads MNHEY; CDR2 reads SMNVEV (reference sequence). This CDR3 is 17 amino acids long. V lost 3 bases to trimming and J lost 1 base, with 15 bases between them. CDR3 DNA sequence: TGTGCCAGCAGTTTCCAACTCCGGGCCTTGAACACCGGGGAGCTGTTTTTT. Translating it yields CASSFQLRALNTGELFF.

This clone has more than one count but fewer than ten. The chain couples TRBV7-6 to TRBJ2-3; weak D call: TRBD2 (5 bases). V was trimmed by 1 base and J by 4 bases, leaving 12 bases between them. The CDR3 contains 15 residues. The V gene's germline CDR1 is SGHVS and CDR2 FNYEAQ. The CDR3 sequence is CASSLEGGYPDTQYF. CDR3 DNA: TGTGCCAGCAGCTTAGAGGGCGGGTACCCAGATACGCAGTATTTT.

V usage is TRBV30 and J usage is TRBJ1-2, with D hard to call. The CDR3 loop spans 14 amino acids. Trimming pared 2 bases from V and 2 bases from J, leaving 12 bases between. Germline V gene data show CDR1 as GTSNPN and CDR2 as SVGIG (reference sequence). The CDR3 sequence: CAWSKRRINYGYTF. The CDR3 region has the DNA TGTGCCTGGAGTAAGCGGAGAATAAACTATGGCTACACCTTC.

The chain uses TRBV9 and TRBJ2-7; 8 bases line up with TRBD1. Germline CDR1 and CDR2: SGDLS and YYNGEE. This CDR3 has 12 residues. The V gene end was trimmed by 8 bases and the J gene end by 1 base; junction bases not matched to a gene: 2. The CDR3 sequence: CASGQGSYEQYF. DNA of the CDR3: TGTGCCAGTGGACAGGGATCCTACGAGCAGTACTTC.

The CDR3 DNA reads as TGCGCCAGCAGCTTGCTATCCACGAACACTGAAGCTTTCTTT. The encoded protein is CASSLLSTNTEAFF. The chain has TRBV5-1 and TRBJ1-1; no firm D call. Germline-derived CDR1 and CDR2 are SGHRS and YFSETQ. The germline V and J ends were trimmed by 1 base and 1 base, with 8 bases remaining between them. This CDR3 region has 14 residues. The complete variable domain, with remaining parts taken from reference TRBV5-1 and TRBJ1-1, reads KAGVTQTPRYLIKTRGQQVTLSCSPISGHRSVSWYQQTPGQGLQFLFEYFSETQRNKGNFPGRFSGRQFSNSRSEMNVSTLELGDSALYLCASSLLSTNTEAFFGQGTRLTVV.

This clone was detected only a few times. The J gene is TRBJ2-2, the V gene TRBV28; the match to TRBD1 covers 7 bases. V gave up 7 bases and J gave up 7 bases; unmatched junction bases: 9. The CDR3 consists of 14 residues. The germline V gene encodes CDR1 MDHEN and CDR2 SYDVKM. The CDR3 coding sequence is TGTGCCAGCAAGGGGGCAGGTGACGTCGGGGAGCTGTTTTTT. Its protein is CASKGAGDVGELFF.

The chain couples TRBV25-1 to TRBJ2-2, with D perhaps assigned TRBD1 or TRBD2 (5 bases each). CDR1 is MGHDK, CDR2 SYGVNS, per germline. This CDR3 has 16 amino acids. The CDR3, as DNA: TGTGCAGTACTCCCGGGACCCATGGACAACACCGGGGAGCTGTTTTTT. Translating gives CAVLPGPMDNTGELFF. Full variable domain (rest looked up from reference TRBV25-1 and TRBJ2-2): EADIYQTPRYLVIGTGKKITLECSQTMGHDKMYWYQQDPGMELHLIHYSYGVNSTEKGDLSSESTVSRIRTEHFPLTLESARPSHTSQYLCAVLPGPMDNTGELFFGEGSRLTVL.

V gene TRBV30 combines with J gene TRBJ1-2, with D possibly TRBD1 on 6 matching bases. Trimming cost V 3 bases and J 3 bases, with 8 bases left between them. The CDR3 sequence is 12 residues long. The germline CDR1 and CDR2 sequences are GTSNPN and SVGIG (reference sequence). Here the CDR3 reads CAWRQGHYGYTF. CDR3 coding DNA: TGTGCCTGGAGACAGGGACACTATGGCTACACCTTC.

The rearrangement joins TRBV20-1 to TRBJ1-6, with D hard to call. Trimming took 5 bases from V and 4 from J, leaving 3 bases between them. The V gene's germline CDR1 is DFQATT and CDR2 SNEGSKA (reference sequence). This CDR3 contains 11 residues. DNA of the CDR3: TGCAGTGCTCGTTATAATTCACCCCTCCACTTT. Amino acids: CSARYNSPLHF.